A single sample gave rise to the 25 T cell receptor beta chains below, sequenced in a study of T-cell memory formation after mild COVID-19. TCRdb analysed the 5' RACE reads with MiXCR anew, one entry per CDR3 protein. The sample carries a few hundred thousand distinct CDR3 sequences, more than 20% recorded once. The source material was PBMCs or a T cell subset sorted from them (not recorded which). The receptors stem from an adult woman who had mild COVID-19 (a few samples of this study predate the infection). Cell type and time point are not known.

This clonotype showed up many times. J is TRBJ1-1 and V is TRBV20-1, with 7 bases identical to TRBD1. The trim removed 2 bases at V and 3 bases at J, leaving 0 bases unmatched. The V gene's germline CDR1 is DFQATT and CDR2 SNEGSKA (reference sequence). There are 12 residues in the CDR3. This CDR3 is CSARQGDTEAFF. The CDR3 coding sequence is TGCAGTGCTAGACAGGGGGACACTGAAGCTTTCTTT.

This clonotype has a handful of counts. The V and J genes are TRBV18 and TRBJ1-5; TRBD1 matches at 10 bases. Germline V lookup: CDR1 KGHSH, CDR2 LQKENI. The V segment lost 6 bases and the J segment 2 bases; nucleotides outside the gene matches: 1. The CDR3 is 14 amino acids. The CDR3 region is CASSGTGGNQPQHF. CDR3 nucleotides: TGTGCCAGCTCCGGGACAGGGGGCAATCAGCCCCAGCATTTT. The full variable domain, completed using reference TRBV18 and TRBJ1-5, is NAGVMQNPRHLVRRRGQEARLRCSPMKGHSHVYWYRQLPEEGLKFMVYLQKENIIDESGMPKERFSAEFPKEGPSILRIQQVVRGDSAAYFCASSGTGGNQPQHFGDGTRLSIL.

This chain joins TRBV20-1 and TRBJ2-7; weak D call: TRBD2 (5 bases). Germline CDR1 and CDR2: DFQATT and SNEGSKA (reference sequence). Trimming left V 3 bases short and J 2 bases short, with 11 bases between. The CDR3 extends over 13 amino acids. CDR3 nucleotides: TGCAGTGCTAGTAGAGGGAAAACCTACGAGCAGTACTTC. Amino acids: CSASRGKTYEQYF.

In this sample, this clonotype turned up a few times. The V and J genes are TRBV5-1 and TRBJ2-5; D uncertain. Trimming took off 2 bases at V and 0 bases at J, with 8 bases between the two ends. The germline gives CDR1 SGHRS, CDR2 YFSETQ. This CDR3 region has 14 residues. The CDR3 loop is CASSFGEYQETQYF. The DNA of the CDR3 is TGCGCCAGCAGCTTTGGAGAGTACCAAGAGACCCAGTACTTC.

This clonotype has a handful of counts. The rearrangement joins TRBV5-1 to TRBJ1-2; D remains unclear. V was pared by 4 bases and J by 4 bases, with 11 bases between. The V gene's germline CDR1 is SGHRS and CDR2 YFSETQ. CDR3 size: 13 residues. CDR3 bases: TGCGCCAGCAGCCACAGACAATCCTATGGCTACACCTTC. This codes for CASSHRQSYGYTF.

This chain connects TRBV7-9 to TRBJ1-2; no reliable D call. Trimming removed 2 bases at V and 8 bases at J, with 18 bases between. The CDR3 is 15 residues long. The V gene's germline CDR1 is SEHNR and CDR2 FQNEAQ (reference sequence). CDR3 loop: CASSLIPVSVGGYTF. The CDR3, as DNA: TGTGCCAGCAGCTTAATCCCCGTTTCGGTGGGGGGCTACACCTTC.

The V gene is TRBV27, the J gene TRBJ2-1, with a weak D call TRBD2 (6 bases). Germline V gene lookup returns CDR1 MNHEY and CDR2 SMNVEV (reference sequence). This CDR3 is built from 16 residues. Between the trimmed V and J ends, which lost 7 bases and 0 bases, there was a span of 16 bases. For the CDR3, the DNA is TGTGCCAGCAAACCTATAGCGGCAGTCTCCTACAATGAGCAGTTCTTC. Residues: CASKPIAAVSYNEQFF.

CDR3 sequence (DNA): TGTGCCAGCAGTTACGGTCCAGTAGACTACGAGCAGTACTTC. Translating gives CASSYGPVDYEQYF. The J gene is TRBJ2-7, the V gene TRBV6-5; D not resolved. Trimming took off 2 bases at V and 3 bases at J, with 11 bases between the two ends. Per the germline V gene, CDR1 is MNHEY and CDR2 is SVGAGI. This CDR3 has 14 amino acids.

The chain is built from TRBV5-1 and TRBJ1-3, with TRBD1 matching 8 bases. J lost 4 bases, V lost 0 bases, and 6 bases had no gene match. This CDR3 has 16 amino acids. Germline CDR1 and CDR2: SGHRS and YFSETQ. CDR3 in DNA: TGCGCCAGCAGCTTGGACAGGGGGGTTGCCGGAAACACCATATATTTT. Protein product: CASSLDRGVAGNTIYF.

The J gene is TRBJ1-1, the V gene TRBV30; D is uncertain. The V gene lost 2 bases and the J gene lost 2 bases, with 6 bases spanning the gap. Germline assignment: CDR1 GTSNPN and CDR2 SVGIG (reference sequence). This CDR3 has 12 amino acids. CDR3 nucleotides: TGTGCCTGGAGTTATAGTAACACTGAAGCTTTCTTT. Translation: CAWSYSNTEAFF. The full variable domain, with the rest looked up from reference TRBV30 and TRBJ1-1, is SQTIHQWPATLVQPVGSPLSLECTVEGTSNPNLYWYRQAAGRGLQLLFYSVGIGQISSEVPQNLSASRPQDRQFILSSKKLLLSDSGFYLCAWSYSNTEAFFGQGTRLTVV.

This clonotype was observed a few times. This chain joins TRBV7-3 and TRBJ1-1; D is undetermined. The CDR3 contains 13 residues. Trimming removed 8 bases from V and 4 bases from J, with 14 bases in between. Looked up from germline, CDR1 is SGHTA and CDR2 is FQGTGA. CDR3 coding DNA: TGTGCCAGCCAAAACCAAGGAGCCACTGAAGCTTTCTTT. Translated, it gives CASQNQGATEAFF. Looking up the rest from reference TRBV7-3 and TRBJ1-1 gives the full variable domain: GAGVSQTPSNKVTEKGKYVELRCDPISGHTALYWYRQSLGQGPEFLIYFQGTGAADDSGLPNDRFFAVRPEGSVSTLKIQRTERGDSAVYLCASQNQGATEAFFGQGTRLTVV.

The chain recombines TRBV12-3 or TRBV12-4 with TRBJ2-6, with D maybe TRBD1 (6 bases). CDR3 length: 17 residues. The ends were cut back, 7 bases at V and 0 bases at J, with 16 bases in the middle. Here the CDR3 reads CASTLPGDRSGANVLTF. The CDR3 coding sequence is TGTGCCAGCACCCTACCAGGGGACCGCTCTGGGGCCAACGTCCTGACTTTC.

This clonotype has only a few counts. The CDR3 DNA reads as TGCAGTGCTAGGGAGGGACAGGGGGATCAGCAGTACTTC. Its protein product is CSAREGQGDQQYF. The rearrangement links TRBV20-1 to TRBJ2-7; 11 bases are a match to TRBD1. Germline V lookup: CDR1 DFQATT, CDR2 SNEGSKA (reference sequence). Trimming cost V 3 bases and J 8 bases; bases outside gene matches: 6. The CDR3 runs 13 residues.

This clonotype was counted a few times. The chain uses TRBV29-1 and TRBJ1-1; D call uncertain. CDR1 and CDR2 from the germline V gene are SQVTM and ANQGSEA. This CDR3 is 12 amino acids long. Trimming cost V 6 bases and J 1 base, with 9 bases left between them. The CDR3 sequence: CSVLKWNTEAFF. The DNA of the CDR3 is TGCAGCGTCCTAAAGTGGAACACTGAAGCTTTCTTT.

A few counts support this clonotype. This sequence joins TRBV12-3 or TRBV12-4 and TRBJ2-1, with TRBD1 as a possible D gene (5 bases). Trimming stripped 3 bases from V and 8 bases from J, with 11 bases between. CDR3 size: 13 residues. CDR3 bases: TGTGCCAGCAGTTTGGTCAGGGCGGATGAGCAGTTCTTC. Amino acids: CASSLVRADEQFF.

The chain's CDR3 is CSVRDSREQFF. Written as DNA, the CDR3 is TGCAGTGTTCGGGACTCCCGGGAGCAGTTCTTC. This chain uses TRBV20-1 with TRBJ2-1; D perhaps matches TRBD2 (6 bases). This CDR3 has 11 amino acids. Germline values: CDR1 DFQATT, CDR2 SNEGSKA (reference sequence). Trimming removed 7 bases from V and 10 bases from J, with 14 bases in between.

The chain joins TRBV19 to TRBJ1-4; D might be TRBD1 (6 bases). Trimming pared 2 bases from V and 4 bases from J, leaving 11 bases between. The CDR3 sequence is 15 residues long. The germline CDR1 and CDR2 sequences are LNHDA and SQIVND (reference sequence). CDR3 in amino acids: CASSILGQLNEKLFF. The CDR3 DNA reads as TGTGCCAGTAGTATACTTGGACAGCTTAATGAAAAACTGTTTTTT.

The V gene is TRBV24-1, the J gene TRBJ1-2; TRBD1 might be the D (6 bases). CDR3 length equals 15 residues. Germline V gene lookup returns CDR1 KGHDR and CDR2 SFDVKD. Trimming removed 4 bases from V and 9 bases from J, with 20 bases in between. CDR3 DNA: TGTGCCACCAGTGAGGACAGCCTCGGGTTTTCACGCTACACCTTC. Its protein is CATSEDSLGFSRYTF.

The chain combines TRBV12-3 or TRBV12-4 with TRBJ1-1, with D unclear. The length of the CDR3 is 12 residues. Trimming removed 6 bases from V and 6 bases from J, with 11 bases in between. CDR3 in amino acids: CASSSILSEAFF. In DNA, the CDR3 is TGTGCCAGCAGCTCTATTTTGTCTGAAGCTTTCTTT.

This clonotype was seen a handful of times. The chain is built from TRBV12-3 or TRBV12-4 and TRBJ2-7; D is tentatively TRBD1 or TRBD2 (5 bases each). The CDR3 is made up of 17 amino acids. Trimming took 0 bases from V and 4 from J, leaving 19 bases between them. CDR3 coding DNA: TGTGCCAGCAGTTTAGCGCTAAGGGACGGATTGTCTTACGAGCAGTACTTC. Protein: CASSLALRDGLSYEQYF.

This clonotype was seen more than once but under ten times. The chain couples TRBV18 to TRBJ1-1; perhaps TRBD1 as D (6 bases). V lost 6 bases to trimming and J lost 4 bases, with 18 bases between them. This CDR3 is 15 amino acids long. CDR1 KGHSH and CDR2 LQKENI come from the germline V gene. The CDR3 spells CASSPITGLGTEAFF. CDR3 in DNA: TGTGCCAGCTCGCCGATCACAGGGTTGGGCACTGAAGCTTTCTTT.

The chain links TRBV5-8 to TRBJ2-1, with D perhaps given as TRBD1 or TRBD2 (6 bases each). Trimming removed 3 bases from V and 5 bases from J, with 21 bases in between. CDR3 length: 17 residues. The germline gives CDR1 SGHTS, CDR2 YDEGEE. The CDR3 nucleotides read TGTGCCAGCAGCTCCTTCTTATGGGGGGCGGCAGACAATGAGCAGTTCTTC. This codes for CASSSFLWGAADNEQFF.

For the CDR3, the DNA is TGTGCCAGCAGCCCATTCCGGGACAGGGGACGAAATACGCAGTATTTT. It specifies CASSPFRDRGRNTQYF. V gene TRBV5-6 combines with J gene TRBJ2-3; 10 nucleotides line up with TRBD1. This CDR3 region has 16 residues. The V and J ends lost 4 bases and 7 bases, in that order; junction bases with no gene match: 12. The V gene's germline CDR1 is SGHDT and CDR2 YYEEEE.

The CDR3 DNA sequence: TGTGCCAGCAGCTCCCACCCGGGACAGGGGGCAGAGGAGACCCAGTACTTC. Its translation: CASSSHPGQGAEETQYF. The chain links TRBV7-9 to TRBJ2-5; 12 nucleotides line up with TRBD1. This CDR3 is built from 17 residues. The junction had 11 bases not matched to a gene; V was cut back by 4 bases and J by 5 bases. CDR1 is SEHNR and CDR2 is FQNEAQ in the germline V gene (reference sequence). The full variable domain, completed using reference TRBV7-9 and TRBJ2-5, is DTGVSQNPRHKITKRGQNVTFRCDPISEHNRLYWYRQTLGQGPEFLTYFQNEAQLEKSRLLSDRFSAERPKGSFSTLEIQRTEQGDSAMYLCASSSHPGQGAEETQYFGPGTRLLVL.

This chain connects TRBV7-8 to TRBJ2-4; a possible D gene is TRBD1 (5 bases). CDR1 and CDR2 (germline): SGHVS, FQNEAQ. Trimming cost V 1 base and J 2 bases, with 9 bases left between them. The CDR3 loop spans 15 amino acids. CDR3 coding DNA: TGTGCCAGCAGCTTAGTTTCAGGGACCAAAAACATTCAGTACTTC. This encodes CASSLVSGTKNIQYF. The full variable domain, in which reference TRBV7-8 and TRBJ2-4 provide the parts outside the CDR3, is GAGVSQSPRYKVAKRGQDVALRCDPISGHVSLFWYQQALGQGPEFLTYFQNEAQLDKSGLPSDRFFAERPEGSVSTLKIQRTQQEDSAVYLCASSLVSGTKNIQYFGAGTRLSVL.